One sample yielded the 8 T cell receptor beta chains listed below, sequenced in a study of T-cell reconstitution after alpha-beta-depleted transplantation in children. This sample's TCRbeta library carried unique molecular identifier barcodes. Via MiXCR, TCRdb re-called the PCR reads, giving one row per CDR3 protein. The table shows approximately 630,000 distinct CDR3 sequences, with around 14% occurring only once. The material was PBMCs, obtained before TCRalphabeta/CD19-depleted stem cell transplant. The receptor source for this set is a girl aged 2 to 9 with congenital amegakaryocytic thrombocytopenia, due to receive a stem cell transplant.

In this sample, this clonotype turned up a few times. Here the CDR3 reads CASSLELAGVNNEQFF. CDR3 nucleotide sequence: TGCGCCAGCAGCTTGGAACTAGCGGGAGTCAACAATGAGCAGTTCTTC. V and J are TRBV5-1 and TRBJ2-1; 11 bases fit TRBD2. Germline CDR1 is SGHRS and CDR2 is YFSETQ. CDR3 length equals 16 residues. The J segment lost 5 bases and the V segment lost 0 bases, leaving 4 bases of the junction unmatched.

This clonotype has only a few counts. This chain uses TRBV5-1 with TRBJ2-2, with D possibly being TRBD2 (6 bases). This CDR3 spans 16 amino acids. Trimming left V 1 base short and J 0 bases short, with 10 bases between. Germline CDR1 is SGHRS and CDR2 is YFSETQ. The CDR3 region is CASSLREPANTGELFF. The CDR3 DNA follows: TGCGCCAGCAGCTTGCGGGAGCCCGCGAACACCGGGGAGCTGTTTTTT.

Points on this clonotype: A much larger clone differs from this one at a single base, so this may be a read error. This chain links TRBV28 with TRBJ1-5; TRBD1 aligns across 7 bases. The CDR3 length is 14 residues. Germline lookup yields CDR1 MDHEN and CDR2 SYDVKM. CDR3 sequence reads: CASRQGVSNRPQHF. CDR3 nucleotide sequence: TGTGCCAGCAGGCAGGGGGTAAGCAATCGGCCCCAGCATTTT.

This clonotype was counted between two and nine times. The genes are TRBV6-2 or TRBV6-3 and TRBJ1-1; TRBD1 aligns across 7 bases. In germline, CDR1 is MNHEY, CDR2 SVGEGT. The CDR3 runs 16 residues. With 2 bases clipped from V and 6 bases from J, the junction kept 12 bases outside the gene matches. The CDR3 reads CASSYPTQGSFAEAFF. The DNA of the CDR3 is TGTGCCAGCAGTTACCCCACACAGGGGTCGTTCGCTGAAGCTTTCTTT.

DNA of the CDR3: TGCAGTGCTCCTAGGGGGACTAGCGGGAGGGTTACAGATACGCAGTATTTT. It encodes CSAPRGTSGRVTDTQYF. The chain couples TRBV20-1 to TRBJ2-3, with 16 bases fitting TRBD2. This CDR3 comprises 17 residues. Germline V gene data show CDR1 as DFQATT and CDR2 as SNEGSKA (reference sequence). The V gene end was trimmed by 5 bases and the J gene end by 3 bases; junction bases not matched to a gene: 8.

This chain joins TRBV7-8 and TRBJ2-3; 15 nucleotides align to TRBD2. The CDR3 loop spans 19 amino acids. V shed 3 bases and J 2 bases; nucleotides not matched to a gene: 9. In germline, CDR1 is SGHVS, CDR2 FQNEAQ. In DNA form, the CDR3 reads TGTGCCAGCAGCTTCGCCTCGGGACTAGCGGGAGGAAACACAGATACGCAGTATTTT. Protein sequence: CASSFASGLAGGNTDTQYF.

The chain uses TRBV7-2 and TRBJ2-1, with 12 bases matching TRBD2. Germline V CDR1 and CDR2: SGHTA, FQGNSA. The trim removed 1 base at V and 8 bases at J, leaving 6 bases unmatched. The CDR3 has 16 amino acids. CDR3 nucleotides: TGTGCCAGCAGCTTAGAGGTGGGACTAGCGGGTGATGAGCAGTTCTTC. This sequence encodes CASSLEVGLAGDEQFF.

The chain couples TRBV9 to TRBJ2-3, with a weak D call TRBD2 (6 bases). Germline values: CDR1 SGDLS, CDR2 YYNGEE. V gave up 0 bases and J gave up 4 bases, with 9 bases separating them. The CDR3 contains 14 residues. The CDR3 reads CASSVAGVADTQYF. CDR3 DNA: TGTGCCAGCAGCGTAGCGGGAGTAGCAGATACGCAGTATTTT.